A selection of T cell receptor beta chains follows, all from one sample in a study of human CD8 memory T cell subsets. Each CDR3 protein gets one entry in TCRdb, which reprocessed the 5' RACE reads and gives no DNA. In all, the sample yields thousands of distinct CDR3 sequences. Sequencing was performed on CD8+ T cells from PBMCs. The receptors stem from a human donor in good health. CDR3s include the opening cysteine and the closing phenylalanine or tryptophan. For some rows the clone size is stated as once, few or many, or as a class when expanded; others skip it.

TRBJ2-5	TRBV7-9	.	CASSYPSGQETQYF
TRBJ1-3	TRBV6-6	medium-sized	CASSYSGLSGNTIYF
TRBJ2-1	TRBV7-9	.	CASSYLLAHEQFF
TRBJ2-7	TRBV7-2	.	CASSSSDTTALVEYF
TRBJ2-1	TRBV27	.	CASSLEGLFNEQFF
TRBJ2-7	TRBV7-9	.	CASRLGTGGYEQYF
TRBJ2-1	TRBV6-2/TRBV6-3	medium-sized	CASSGSIGNEQFF
TRBJ1-1	TRBV13	.	CASSLQGSTEAFF
TRBJ1-1	TRBV27	medium-sized	CATQQGGNTEAFF
TRBJ2-5	TRBV7-2	medium-sized	CASSGLAGGRETQYF
TRBJ1-2	TRBV27	medium-sized	CASSFNREYVGYTF
TRBJ1-5	TRBV7-8	.	CASSLFLDSNQPQHF
TRBJ1-1	TRBV12-3/TRBV12-4	.	CASSFQGSNTEAFF
TRBJ2-3	TRBV7-8	.	CASSQRLAGGQTDTQYF
TRBJ2-7	TRBV2	.	CASSATLYEQYF
TRBJ2-7	TRBV10-3	medium-sized	CASKSDLGEWYF
TRBJ2-1	TRBV7-9	.	CASSLARGLDNEQFF
TRBJ1-1	TRBV6-1	.	CASSDRVFDTEAFF
TRBJ2-5	TRBV7-3	.	CASSLGTSTYQETQYF
TRBJ2-7	TRBV5-4	.	CASSPEGIRNEQYF
TRBJ2-1	TRBV28	medium-sized	CASSLSSGSSYNEQFF
TRBJ2-1	TRBV7-9	.	CASSSDRASYNEQFF
TRBJ2-2	TRBV13	.	CASSLWANTGELFF
TRBJ1-6	TRBV2	.	CASSPSGGRANSPLHF
TRBJ2-7	TRBV12-3/TRBV12-4	.	CASSLTGGSYEQYF
TRBJ2-1	TRBV7-3	.	CASSPPLAHEQFF
TRBJ2-2	TRBV11-3	.	CASSLTGSGELFF
TRBJ2-3	TRBV5-1	large	CASSLGLGTRLITDTQYF